The T cell receptor beta chain described here comes from a study of post-analysis software for immune sequencing data. Study-level background: Patients with relapsing-remitting, secondary progressive and progressive-relapsing multiple sclerosis courses were all represented.

This clonotype was seen more than once but under ten times. The target antigen is unknown. The germline V gene has CDR1 DFQATT and CDR2 SNEGSKA (reference sequence). CDR3 size: 15 residues. Unmatched junction bases numbered 2, after V lost 1 base and J lost 0 bases. Incorporated into the TCR beta cDNA libraries were unique molecular identifiers, which served to reduce PCR and sequencing biases. The source material, 1 to 10 million T cells, gave rise to 400,000 to 600,000 cDNA molecules. TCRdb reprocessed the PCR reads via MiXCR and lists one record per CDR3 protein. There are about 680,000 distinct CDR3 sequences in the sample; more than 50% occur only once, and about 10% lies in the top ten. Study results and caveats: Those with multiple sclerosis, the patient group, showed significantly lower normalized Chao1 diversity than controls. Samples from one preparation batch, clustered by F measure, grouped strongly together. The study found TRBV5-6, TRBV5-1 and TRBV20-1 among five or six TRBV segments more frequent in patients than controls.

The sequence came from a girl aged 2-10 years with multiple sclerosis. Material: blood. This chain links TRBV20-1 with TRBJ2-3; 9 bases fit TRBD2. The CDR3 nucleotides are TGCAGTGCTAGAGGGCTAGCGGGGAGCACAGATACGCAGTATTTT. Translation gives CSARGLAGSTDTQYF.